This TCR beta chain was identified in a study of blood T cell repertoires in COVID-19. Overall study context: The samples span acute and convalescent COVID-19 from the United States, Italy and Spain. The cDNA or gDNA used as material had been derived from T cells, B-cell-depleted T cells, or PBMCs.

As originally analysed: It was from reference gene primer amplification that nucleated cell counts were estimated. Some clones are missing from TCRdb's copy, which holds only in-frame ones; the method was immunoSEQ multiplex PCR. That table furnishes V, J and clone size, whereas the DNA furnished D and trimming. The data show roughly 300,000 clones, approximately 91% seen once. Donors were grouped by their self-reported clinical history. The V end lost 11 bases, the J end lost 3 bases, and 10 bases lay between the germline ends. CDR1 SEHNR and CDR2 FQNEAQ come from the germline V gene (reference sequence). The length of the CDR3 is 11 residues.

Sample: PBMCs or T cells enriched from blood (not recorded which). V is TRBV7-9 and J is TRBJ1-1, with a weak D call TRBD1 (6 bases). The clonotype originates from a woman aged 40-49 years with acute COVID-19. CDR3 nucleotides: TGTGCCGCAGGGGCTTACACTGAAGCTTTCTTT. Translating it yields CAAGAYTEAFF. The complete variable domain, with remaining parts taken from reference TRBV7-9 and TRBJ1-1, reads DTGVSQNPRHKITKRGQNVTFRCDPISEHNRLYWYRQTLGQGPEFLTYFQNEAQLEKSRLLSDRFSAERPKGSFSTLEIQRTEQGDSAMYLCAAGAYTEAFFGQGTRLTVV.